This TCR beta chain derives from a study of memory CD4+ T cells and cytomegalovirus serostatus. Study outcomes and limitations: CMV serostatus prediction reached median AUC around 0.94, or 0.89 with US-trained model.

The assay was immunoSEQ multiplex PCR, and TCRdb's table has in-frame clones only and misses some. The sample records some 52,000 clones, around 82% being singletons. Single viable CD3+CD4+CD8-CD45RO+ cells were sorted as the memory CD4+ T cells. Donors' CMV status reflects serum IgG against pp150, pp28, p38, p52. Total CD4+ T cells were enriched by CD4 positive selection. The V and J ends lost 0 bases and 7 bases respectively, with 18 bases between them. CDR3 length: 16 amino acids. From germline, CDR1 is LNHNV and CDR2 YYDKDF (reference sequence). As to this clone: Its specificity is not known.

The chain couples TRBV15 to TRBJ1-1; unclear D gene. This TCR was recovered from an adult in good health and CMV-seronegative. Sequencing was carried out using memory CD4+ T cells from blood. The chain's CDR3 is CATSRDSMTPNVEAFF. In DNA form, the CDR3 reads TGTGCCACCAGCAGAGACTCGATGACACCCAACGTTGAAGCTTTCTTT.